This T cell receptor beta chain is from a study of CD8+CD57+ T cells in acquired aplastic anemia. All patients picked for sequencing had shown, by flow cytometry, an expansion of CD8+CD57+ cells. All participating patients were living with severe acquired aplastic anemia. CDR3 and TCR beta VDJ profiling relied on a genomic DNA template. One entry per CDR3 protein, called by TCRdb with MiXCR from the reads. The repertoire holds around 430,000 distinct CDR3 sequences, with around a third as singletons. This clonotype was picked up many times. Its target is unknown. Study-wide results and caveats: Patients and controls shared approximately 28 CD8+ CDR3 sequences. In CD8+ cells, Simpson's diversity showed no significant difference between patients and controls.

The V gene lost 7 bases and the J gene lost 2 bases, with 11 bases spanning the gap. CDR3 length: 13 amino acids. Germline loops: CDR1 SEHNR, CDR2 FQNEAQ (reference sequence). Sequenced sample: sorted CD4+, CD8+, or CD8+CD57+ T cells (not recorded which) from PBMCs. The origin of this receptor is a human donor with aplastic anemia. The chain combines TRBV7-9 with TRBJ1-2; unclear D gene. The CDR3 nucleotides are TGTGCCAGCACCCCGGGGATAAACTATGGCTACACCTTC. Translation gives CASTPGINYGYTF.